This TCR beta chain was captured in a study of shared clonotypes between healthy human individuals. Splitting the CD4+ cells yielded a CD45RA+ naive subset and a CD45RA-negative memory subset. TCRdb's copy holds only in-frame clones and misses some; the assay was immunoSEQ multiplex PCR. The table includes approximately 2.1 million clones, more than 85% detected once. Germline V gene sequence: CDR1 MNHEY, CDR2 SVGAGI. This CDR3 region has 16 residues. Trimming took 4 bases from V and 0 from J, leaving 13 bases between them. The receptor was isolated from a man aged 18 to 30 in good health. Some clones in this sample may be carry-over from other donors' samples. The chain couples TRBV6-5 to TRBJ1-3; D uncertain. Sequences were obtained from naive CD4+ T cells from PBMCs. Indicated subset: CD45RA+ positively selected. In DNA form, the CDR3 reads TGTGCCAGCAGTTCAAGGACGGCGAGCTCTGGAAACACCATATATTTT. It encodes CASSSRTASSGNTIYF.